This is a list of T cell receptor beta chains from one sample in a study of shared clonotypes between healthy human individuals. The data were produced by immunoSEQ multiplex PCR, yet TCRdb's version contains in-frame clones alone and is incomplete. Of hundreds of thousands of clones detected, 76% appear once; the ten largest clones hold 13%. Sequenced material: PBMCs. The origin of the receptors is a middle-aged woman in good health. Some clones in this sample may be carry-over from other donors' samples. Both conserved end residues are part of each CDR3. A D gene is named only where the DNA matches it firmly. Clone size, where shown, is once, few, many, or a class for clones that have expanded.

d_gene,abundance,v_gene,j_gene,CDR3nt,CDR3aa
TRBD2,.,TRBV7-3,TRBJ2-7,TGTGCCAGCAGCCGGACTAGCGGGAGCCGCGAGCAGTACTTC,CASSRTSGSREQYF
.,.,TRBV10-3,TRBJ1-1,TGTGCCATCAGGGAGGCGGGGGCAATCACTGAAGCTTTCTTT,CAIREAGAITEAFF
TRBD1,.,TRBV5-5,TRBJ2-7,TGTGCCAGCAGCCGCAGGACAGGGGAAGGAGGATCCTACGAGCAGTACTTC,CASSRRTGEGGSYEQYF
TRBD1,.,TRBV30,TRBJ2-5,TGTGCCTGGAGTGGGTCAGGGGGAGAGACCCAGTACTTC,CAWSGSGGETQYF
.,.,TRBV28,TRBJ1-5,TGTGCCAGCAGCCCAGGGGTCGTAGGCAATCAGCCCCAGCATTTT,CASSPGVVGNQPQHF
.,.,TRBV5-4,TRBJ1-2,TGTGCCAGCAGCTTGGTAGGGTCGTATGGCTACACCTTC,CASSLVGSYGYTF
.,.,TRBV5-1,TRBJ2-7,TGCGCCAGCAGCTTTACAGTTCTTGACGAGCAGTACTTC,CASSFTVLDEQYF
.,.,TRBV28,TRBJ1-2,TGTGCCAGCAGCCCGCCTGGCACCAACTATGGCTACACCTTC,CASSPPGTNYGYTF
.,many,TRBV6-1,TRBJ2-3,TGTGCCAGCAGTGAAGCGCCGCGTGGCAGGGGGGGGAGGGCTACGCAGTATTTT,CASSEAPRGRGGRATQYF
.,many,TRBV21-1,TRBJ2-7,TGTGCCAGCAGCAAAGTCGGGGGACAAAAATACTACGAGCAGTACTTC,CASSKVGGQKYYEQYF
.,.,TRBV7-2,TRBJ2-3,TGTGCCAGCAGCTTATGGGACCACCCCACGGTCCCAGATACGCAGTATTTT,CASSLWDHPTVPDTQYF
.,.,TRBV19,TRBJ2-3,TGTGCCAGTAGTAGCCGAAGCACCCTTAGCGAGGGGACAGATACGCAGTATTTT,CASSSRSTLSEGTDTQYF
.,.,TRBV28,TRBJ2-2,TGTGCCAGCAGCCCCTTCGACGGTACCGGGGAGCTGTTTTTT,CASSPFDGTGELFF
.,few,TRBV7-8,TRBJ2-3,TGTGCCAGCAGCTCCCTTCGTAGCACAGATACGCAGTATTTT,CASSSLRSTDTQYF
.,.,TRBV2,TRBJ1-1,TGTGCCAGCGGGAATCGTGGGGACACTGAAGCTTTCTTT,CASGNRGDTEAFF
.,.,TRBV7-2,TRBJ2-7,TGTGCCAGCAGCCCCCCATGGCGGGATGGGCCGACCTACGAGCAGTACTTC,CASSPPWRDGPTYEQYF
.,.,TRBV7-2,TRBJ2-1,TGTGCCAGCAGCCGCCCGGGGACCACCTACAATGAGCAGTTCTTC,CASSRPGTTYNEQFF
TRBD2,many,TRBV29-1,TRBJ2-3,TGCAGCGTTGAAACTAGCGGCACAGATACGCAGTATTTT,CSVETSGTDTQYF
.,.,TRBV30,TRBJ1-5,TGTGCCTGGAGTAACAGTCCCAATCAGCCCCAGCATTTT,CAWSNSPNQPQHF
TRBD2,.,TRBV10-2,TRBJ2-1,TGCGCCAGTAGACTAGCGGGTAACAATGAGCAGTTCTTC,CASRLAGNNEQFF
.,once,TRBV5-1,TRBJ2-6,TGCGCCAGCAGTGACCGGCTCTCTGGGGCCAACGTCCTGACTTTC,CASSDRLSGANVLTF
.,once,TRBV29-1,TRBJ2-3,TGCAGCGTTAAAGACAGTGGCACAGATACGCAGTATTTT,CSVKDSGTDTQYF
TRBD2,few,TRBV5-6,TRBJ2-7,TGTGCCAGCACCATTAGCGGGAGGGGGTCCTACGAGCAGTACTTC,CASTISGRGSYEQYF
.,once,TRBV5-6,TRBJ2-7,TGCGCCAGCAGCTTGATCGGCTACGAGCAGTACTTC,CASSLIGYEQYF
TRBD2,.,TRBV7-3,TRBJ2-2,TGTGCCAGCAGCTACACTAGCGACCTGGGCACCGGGGAGCTGTTTTTT,CASSYTSDLGTGELFF
.,few,TRBV28,TRBJ2-5,TGTGCCAGCAGTCTAGGGGCCTGGGCCCAGTACTTC,CASSLGAWAQYF
TRBD1,.,TRBV28,TRBJ1-4,TGTGCCAGCAGGGGGCCCGGGACAGAGGTTAATGAAAAACTGTTTTTT,CASRGPGTEVNEKLFF
TRBD1,few,TRBV5-1,TRBJ2-7,TGCGCCAGCAGCCCGGGACAGGGAATTAAGCAGTACTTC,CASSPGQGIKQYF
TRBD1,.,TRBV5-1,TRBJ2-4,TGCGCCAGCAGCCAGGGGGCGCAGAACATTCAGTACTTC,CASSQGAQNIQYF
.,few,TRBV27,TRBJ2-3,TGTGCCAGCAGCCCAGGAGTGGCAGATACGCAGTATTTT,CASSPGVADTQYF
TRBD2,.,TRBV18,TRBJ2-7,TGTGCCAGCTCACCGACCGGGTTAGCGGGGGACCACGAGCAGTACTTC,CASSPTGLAGDHEQYF
.,.,TRBV6-5,TRBJ2-3,TGTGCCAGCAGGGAGATGGGCACAGATACGCGGTATTTT,CASREMGTDTRYF
.,.,TRBV4-3,TRBJ2-3,TGCGCCAGCAGCCGCCGAGGAGTCACGCAGTATTTT,CASSRRGVTQYF
.,.,TRBV10-3,TRBJ1-1,TGTGCCTCGTCAAGGTGGGGCCAAAACACTGAAGCTTTCTTT,CASSRWGQNTEAFF
TRBD1,.,TRBV28,TRBJ1-1,TGTGCCAGCAGAACGGGACAGGGTTGGGGTGAAGCTTTCTTT,CASRTGQGWGEAFF
.,many,TRBV28,TRBJ2-2,TGTGCCAGCAGCCTTGAGAGGGGATGGGACACCGGGGAGCTGTTTTTT,CASSLERGWDTGELFF
.,.,TRBV29-1,TRBJ2-6,TGCAGCGTTGGGGGGGGCGCTGGGGCCAACGTCCTGACTTTC,CSVGGGAGANVLTF
.,.,TRBV9,TRBJ1-1,TGTGCCAGCAGCGTAGACCAGAACACTGAAGCTTTCTTT,CASSVDQNTEAFF
.,.,TRBV28,TRBJ2-2,TGTGCCAGCAGTTTATCAGTCGGACAGAACACCGGGGAGCTGTTTTTT,CASSLSVGQNTGELFF
.,once,TRBV7-2,TRBJ2-7,TGTGCCAGCAGCTTACCGGGGCTCCACGAGCAGTACTTC,CASSLPGLHEQYF
TRBD1,.,TRBV7-9,TRBJ2-2,TGTGCCAGCAGCTTAGGAGACCGGCAGGGGGACACCGGGGAGCTGTTTTTT,CASSLGDRQGDTGELFF
TRBD2,.,TRBV4-1,TRBJ2-7,TGCGCCAGCAGCCACGCTAGCGGTCCTACCTACGAGCAGTACTTC,CASSHASGPTYEQYF
.,.,TRBV28,TRBJ2-2,TGTGCCAGCAGTTCGACTCGGCCGGCCGGGGAGCTGTTTTTT,CASSSTRPAGELFF
.,.,TRBV7-9,TRBJ2-7,TGTGCCAGCAGCTTAGTGGGCGCCGCAGAGGAGCAGTACTTC,CASSLVGAAEEQYF
.,few,TRBV19,TRBJ1-5,TGTGCCAGTAGTATAGGGGTCAATCAGCCCCAGCATTTT,CASSIGVNQPQHF
TRBD2,.,TRBV7-6,TRBJ2-1,TGTGCCAGCAGCGCGGGACTAGCGAGGGGGGCGGGTGAGCAGTTCTTC,CASSAGLARGAGEQFF
TRBD1,.,TRBV5-8,TRBJ2-1,TGTGCCAGCAGCTGGGGACAGGGAGGGGATGAGCAGTTCTTC,CASSWGQGGDEQFF
.,.,TRBV7-6,TRBJ2-2,TGTGCCAGCAGCTACCGCGCAAGGGCATTAAACACCGGGGAGCTGTTTTTT,CASSYRARALNTGELFF
TRBD2,.,TRBV7-7,TRBJ2-5,TGTGCCAGCAGCTTTAGCGGGCAAGAGACCCAGTACTTC,CASSFSGQETQYF
.,.,TRBV7-9,TRBJ1-1,TGTGCCAGCAGCTCCGAATCCACTGAAGCTTTCTTT,CASSSESTEAFF
.,.,TRBV6-1,TRBJ2-1,TGTGCCAGCAGTGAAAGGCCAGCCCGGTTGGCACTTGAGCAGTTCTTC,CASSERPARLALEQFF
.,.,TRBV29-1,TRBJ2-3,TGCAGCGTTGGTTTTACAGGGGGGGTGACAGATACGCAGTATTTT,CSVGFTGGVTDTQYF
TRBD1,.,TRBV10-3,TRBJ2-7,TGTGCCATCAGTGAGTCCTCAGGGGGCAACTACTACGAGCAGTACTTC,CAISESSGGNYYEQYF